The present T cell receptor (beta chain) was sequenced within a study of shared clonotypes between healthy human individuals. Across the whole study: Serving as donors were two women and a few men, whose ages spanned 18 to 49. Researchers assigned three CD4 naive, three CD4 memory, two CD8 naive and one CD8 memory plate to each donor.

Naive CD8 cells lacked CD45RO and underwent positive selection for CCR7, leaving out terminally differentiated effector memory CD45RA+ cells. The donors were all Caucasian adults (living in Nashville, Tennessee). This clone appeared a single time. The CDR3 loop spans 20 amino acids. V dropped 9 bases and J dropped 0 bases, with 27 bases sitting between them. Germline loops: CDR1 SNHLY, CDR2 FYNNEI. An assay was performed, and its level was deep. Clones were read by immunoSEQ multiplex PCR, and TCRdb kept only the in-frame ones, dropping some. This sample has about 550,000 clones, with about 95% found just once.

This TCR was sampled from a woman aged 30 to 39 in good health. The chain recombines TRBV2 with TRBJ2-6; D call uncertain. Material: naive CD8+ T cells sorted from blood. CDR3 nucleotides: TGTGCCAGAGACGTGGATGTAGACTCAGGACCTTCCTCTGGGGCCAACGTCCTGACTTTC. It codes for CARDVDVDSGPSSGANVLTF.